This T cell receptor beta chain was found in a study of technical replicates of blood from several donors. Sequencing used immunoSEQ multiplex PCR; TCRdb keeps in-frame clones, though not all of them. Among approximately 100,000 clones, 95% to 96% were seen once, and the ten largest hold 0.2% to 0.25%. The CDR3 covers 16 residues. V lost 1 base and J lost 6, with 18 bases in between. Germline lookup yields CDR1 SEHNR and CDR2 FQNEAQ (reference sequence). This TCR derives from a human donor in good health. V gene TRBV7-9 combines with J gene TRBJ2-5; a possible D gene is TRBD1 (6 bases). Sequencing input: T cells isolated from PBMCs. Here the CDR3 reads CASSLGAGATKQTQYF. The CDR3 DNA follows: TGTGCCAGCAGCTTAGGGGCAGGGGCTACGAAACAGACCCAGTACTTC.